The rows below give T cell receptor beta chains drawn from one sample of a study of T cell repertoires in cytomegalovirus infection. A single record per CDR3 protein comes from TCRdb applying MiXCR to the reads. The repertoire has roughly 630,000 distinct CDR3 sequences, approximately 25% of them found once; the top ten carry approximately 8%. Sequenced input: CD8+ T cells from PBMCs. The origin of the receptors is a human donor in good health (CMV status not recorded). Some clones in this sample may be carry-over from other donors' samples. CDR3s include the opening cysteine and the closing phenylalanine or tryptophan. A D gene is named only where the DNA matches it firmly. The size of a clone is reported for some rows only, either as once, few or many, or as a class for expanded clones.

J: TRBJ2-2; size: .; length: 14; V: TRBV5-4; D: .; DNA: TGTGCCAGCAGGGTGAGGGGAAACACCGGGGAGCTGTTTTTT; CDR3: CASRVRGNTGELFF
J: TRBJ1-3; size: few; length: 15; V: TRBV2; D: .; DNA: TGTGCCAGCAGATTGGACGGTGACTCTGGAAACACCATATATTTT; CDR3: CASRLDGDSGNTIYF
J: TRBJ2-1; size: .; length: 15; V: TRBV29-1; D: .; DNA: TGCAGCGTTGAGGTGGACATGAGCTCCTACAATGAGCAGTTCTTC; CDR3: CSVEVDMSSYNEQFF
J: TRBJ1-1; size: .; length: 15; V: TRBV9; D: TRBD1; DNA: TGTGCCAGCAGCGTTTCAGGGGGTGTGAACACTGAAGCTTTCTTT; CDR3: CASSVSGGVNTEAFF
J: TRBJ2-2; size: many; length: 14; V: TRBV28; D: .; DNA: TGTGCCAGCAGTTCTCGCCGGTTAACCGGGGAGCTGTTTTTT; CDR3: CASSSRRLTGELFF
J: TRBJ1-2; size: few; length: 15; V: TRBV19; D: .; DNA: TGTGCCAGTAGTAGTAGACACCAACCTAACTATGGCTACACCTTC; CDR3: CASSSRHQPNYGYTF
J: TRBJ2-2; size: many; length: 18; V: TRBV20-1; D: TRBD2; DNA: TGCAGTGCTAAAACCGGGACTAGCGGGGGGGCGAACACCGGGGAGCTGTTTTTT; CDR3: CSAKTGTSGGANTGELFF
J: TRBJ2-5; size: few; length: 14; V: TRBV29-1; D: TRBD1; DNA: TGCAGCGTTGAAGCCAGGGGGCGTAAAGAGACCCAGTACTTC; CDR3: CSVEARGRKETQYF
J: TRBJ2-3; size: .; length: 17; V: TRBV27; D: .; DNA: TGTGCCAGCAGTTTAAAGGGTTGGGGGTTCCCTGCAGATACGCAGTATTTT; CDR3: CASSLKGWGFPADTQYF
J: TRBJ2-1; size: many; length: 19; V: TRBV28; D: TRBD2; DNA: TGTGCCAGCCAACCTCTTTTGCTAGTGGGCGGGGGCTCCTACAATGAGCAGTTCTTC; CDR3: CASQPLLLVGGGSYNEQFF
J: TRBJ2-1; size: few; length: 15; V: TRBV7-6; D: TRBD1; DNA: TGTGCCAGCAGCTTCCGACAGGGCTCCTACAATGAGCAGTTCTTC; CDR3: CASSFRQGSYNEQFF
J: TRBJ1-5; size: many; length: 16; V: TRBV19; D: .; DNA: TGTGCCAGTAGTATAGATCAGGACCTACACAATCAGCCCCAGCATTTT; CDR3: CASSIDQDLHNQPQHF
J: TRBJ1-3; size: few; length: 15; V: TRBV25-1; D: .; DNA: TGTGCCAGCAGTGATTCCCAGGGCTCTGGAAACACCATATATTTT; CDR3: CASSDSQGSGNTIYF
J: TRBJ1-1; size: few; length: 13; V: TRBV2; D: .; DNA: TGTGCCAGCAGTGAATGGCTGAACACTGAAGCTTTCTTT; CDR3: CASSEWLNTEAFF
J: TRBJ1-6; size: .; length: 15; V: TRBV27; D: .; DNA: TGTGCCAGCAGTTTATGGACAGTCGATAATTCACCCCTCCACTTT; CDR3: CASSLWTVDNSPLHF
J: TRBJ2-2; size: many; length: 14; V: TRBV6-2/TRBV6-3; D: .; DNA: TGTGCCAGCAGATGGGCCTCGAACACCGGGGAGCTGTTTTTT; CDR3: CASRWASNTGELFF